Below are 25 T cell receptor beta chains sequenced from a single sample in a study of blood T cell repertoires in COVID-19. Assay: immunoSEQ multiplex PCR; the TCRdb copy retains only in-frame clones and omits some. This sample has approximately 70,000 clones; about nine tenths occur once, and the top ten carry under 6%. Sequenced: peripheral blood. The receptors derive from a human donor in a cohort sampled during active COVID-19.

The gene calls are TRBV6-5 and TRBJ1-2; perhaps TRBD1 as D (6 bases). Germline V gene sequence: CDR1 MNHEY, CDR2 SVGAGI. V was cut by 6 bases and J by 4 bases, with 15 bases left in between. CDR3 length: 14 amino acids. The CDR3 here is CASRGPGAFYGYTF. In DNA form, the CDR3 reads TGTGCCAGCAGGGGGCCAGGGGCCTTCTATGGCTACACCTTC.

This clone has a single count. The chain couples TRBV6-2 or TRBV6-3 to TRBJ2-2; D possibly corresponds to TRBD1 (5 bases). This CDR3 is built from 16 residues. The V end was cut by 2 bases, the J end by 6 bases, with 16 bases between. Germline V lookup: CDR1 MNHEY, CDR2 SVGEGT. As DNA, the CDR3 is TGTGCCAGCAGTTACGCCGGACACACCGATGCCGGGGAGCTGTTTTTT. It yields the protein CASSYAGHTDAGELFF.

The chain uses TRBV5-1 and TRBJ2-4, with TRBD2 matching over 8 bases. CDR1 and CDR2 from the germline V gene are SGHRS and YFSETQ. J gave up 6 bases and V 5 bases, and 7 bases lay outside the gene matches. The CDR3 is 14 residues long. The CDR3 region has the DNA TGCGCCAGCAGTCCTGGGACTAGTGGAAACATTCAGTACTTC. It is translated as CASSPGTSGNIQYF.

The chain employs TRBV4-2 and TRBJ2-3; 10 bases align to TRBD2. Trimming at V came to 0 bases and at J to 4 bases, leaving 7 bases not matched to a gene. CDR3 size: 17 residues. CDR1 and CDR2 (germline): LGHNA, YNFKEQ. The CDR3 is CASSQDQLAGNADTQYF. As DNA, the CDR3 is TGTGCCAGCAGCCAAGATCAACTAGCGGGGAATGCAGATACGCAGTATTTT.

The chain employs TRBV6-5 and TRBJ2-5; 9 bases match TRBD2. The CDR3 has 15 residues. Per the germline V gene, CDR1 is MNHEY and CDR2 is SVGAGI. Trimming took 2 bases from V and 3 from J; bases not matched to a gene: 4. CDR3 DNA sequence: TGTGCCAGCAGTTACAAGCTAGCGGGAAAAGAGACCCAGTACTTC. Protein sequence: CASSYKLAGKETQYF.

The chain uses TRBV19 and TRBJ2-3, with 8 bases identical to TRBD1. The germline CDR1 and CDR2 sequences are LNHDA and SQIVND (reference sequence). The CDR3 totals 14 residues. After removal of 3 bases from V and 5 bases from J, the junction contained 4 bases not matched to a gene. CDR3 DNA sequence: TGTGCCAGTAGTATCCAGGGGGCTGGAGATACGCAGTATTTT. It yields the protein CASSIQGAGDTQYF.

The chain is built from TRBV7-2 and TRBJ2-3, with D possibly being TRBD1 (6 bases). The CDR3 covers 13 residues. V was clipped by 4 bases and J by 6 bases, with 11 bases between them. The germline gives CDR1 SGHTA, CDR2 FQGNSA. The CDR3 is CASSSPGVDTQYF. As DNA, the CDR3 is TGTGCCAGCAGCTCGCCAGGGGTTGATACGCAGTATTTT.

The chain combines TRBV7-8 with TRBJ2-5; 7 bases are shared with TRBD1. V trimming: 1 base; J trimming: 5 bases; junction bases outside the gene matches: 7. The CDR3 is 15 residues long. Germline-derived CDR1 and CDR2 are SGHVS and FQNEAQ. The CDR3 region is CASSLGRQGGETQYF. The CDR3 region has the DNA TGTGCCAGCAGCTTAGGTCGACAGGGTGGCGAGACCCAGTACTTC.

V usage is TRBV7-3 and J usage is TRBJ2-3; D perhaps matches TRBD1 (5 bases). This CDR3 is 15 amino acids long. V was cut by 3 bases and J by 2 bases, with 12 bases left in between. Germline values: CDR1 SGHTA, CDR2 FQGTGA. CDR3 residues: CASSFLTGNTDTQYF. DNA for the CDR3: TGTGCCAGCAGCTTCTTAACAGGAAACACAGATACGCAGTATTTT.

A single count supports this clone. V usage is TRBV7-7 and J usage is TRBJ2-5; no definite D call. CDR1 is SSHAT, CDR2 FNYEAQ, per germline (reference sequence). V was cut by 1 base and J by 5 bases, with 11 bases left in between. This CDR3 is 14 amino acids long. Here the CDR3 reads CASSLERDGETQYF. CDR3 bases: TGTGCCAGCAGCTTAGAGCGCGATGGGGAGACCCAGTACTTC.

The CDR3 coding sequence is TGTGCCAGCAGTGTGACTAGCGGGAGGGCCCAAGAGACCCAGTACTTC. This codes for CASSVTSGRAQETQYF. This rearrangement joins TRBV6-1 to TRBJ2-5; 14 nucleotides align to TRBD2. The germline gives CDR1 MNHNS, CDR2 SASEGT. The CDR3 is 16 amino acids. Trimming cost V 4 bases and J 1 base; bases outside gene matches: 2.

V gene TRBV9 combines with J gene TRBJ2-1, with 7 bases matching TRBD2. V shed 0 bases and J 10 bases; nucleotides not matched to a gene: 7. The germline V gene has CDR1 SGDLS and CDR2 YYNGEE. The CDR3 has 14 residues. The CDR3 protein is CASSVGTTGGEQFF. The CDR3 DNA sequence: TGTGCCAGCAGCGTAGGGACTACCGGGGGGGAGCAGTTCTTC.

This chain uses TRBV3-1 (or the pseudogene TRBV3-2) with TRBJ2-3, with TRBD1 identical over 7 bases. V lost 1 base to trimming and J lost 2 bases; unmatched junction nucleotides: 3. The CDR3 has 15 residues. Germline values: CDR1 LGHDT, CDR2 YNNKEL (reference sequence). The CDR3 region has the DNA TGTGCCAGCAGCCAAGGAGGGGGCGCCACAGATACGCAGTATTTT. Protein sequence: CASSQGGGATDTQYF.

The chain joins TRBV28 to TRBJ1-3; 9 bases match TRBD1. The junction had 11 bases not matched to a gene; V was cut back by 4 bases and J by 7 bases. The CDR3 loop spans 16 amino acids. Germline V gene data show CDR1 as MDHEN and CDR2 as SYDVKM. CDR3 DNA: TGTGCCAGCAGTTCGGCCGGGACAGGGCTCCGTAACACCATATATTTT. This encodes CASSSAGTGLRNTIYF.

V usage is TRBV27 and J usage is TRBJ2-2; 14 bases match TRBD2. Germline CDR1 MNHEY, CDR2 SMNVEV (reference sequence). With 3 bases clipped from V and 10 bases from J, the junction kept 4 bases outside the gene matches. This CDR3 is 15 amino acids long. CDR3 DNA sequence: TGTGCCAGCAGTTTGACTAGCGGGGGGGTATCGGAGCTGTTTTTT. The encoded protein is CASSLTSGGVSELFF.

J is TRBJ2-1 and V is TRBV10-2; 8 positions agree with TRBD2. The germline V gene encodes CDR1 WSHSY and CDR2 SAAADI. V lost 2 bases, J lost 0 bases, and 18 bases stayed unmatched. CDR3 length: 21 amino acids. For the CDR3, the DNA is TGCGCCAGCAGTGAGACCCAAGCGGGAGCCGTTCTAGTGAGCTCCTACAATGAGCAGTTCTTC. It yields the protein CASSETQAGAVLVSSYNEQFF.

The chain recombines TRBV9 with TRBJ1-1; TRBD1 might be the D (6 bases). CDR1 is SGDLS, CDR2 YYNGEE, per germline. This CDR3 region has 14 residues. V lost 7 bases and J lost 2, with 15 bases in between. The CDR3 DNA reads TGTGCCAGCCAGACGGGGGGGGCCAACACTGAAGCTTTCTTT. It is translated as CASQTGGANTEAFF.

The chain uses TRBV3-1 (or the pseudogene TRBV3-2) and TRBJ1-4, with 8 bases matching TRBD1. Trimming at V came to 4 bases and at J to 5 bases, leaving 3 bases not matched to a gene. CDR1 and CDR2 from the germline V gene are LGHDT and YNNKEL (reference sequence). The CDR3 is made up of 14 amino acids. CDR3 bases: TGTGCCAGCAGCCGAAGACAGGGGAATGAAAAACTGTTTTTT. Protein product: CASSRRQGNEKLFF.

This rearrangement joins TRBV11-2 to TRBJ2-3; weak D call: TRBD2 (5 bases). V lost 8 bases and J 5 bases, leaving 14 bases between the germline ends. Germline V gene data show CDR1 as SGHAT and CDR2 as FQNNGV. The CDR3 length is 13 residues. DNA of the CDR3: TGTGCCAGCCTCGGACGGGGTGGAGATACGCAGTATTTT. It is translated as CASLGRGGDTQYF.

This sequence joins TRBV19 and TRBJ1-1; D is unclear. This CDR3 is 15 amino acids long. CDR1 and CDR2 from the germline V gene are LNHDA and SQIVND (reference sequence). The V gene lost 7 bases and the J gene lost 4 bases, with 19 bases spanning the gap. The chain's CDR3 is CASTVGDLDGTEAFF. CDR3 sequence (DNA): TGTGCCAGTACGGTTGGAGACCTCGATGGCACTGAAGCTTTCTTT.

The rearrangement joins TRBV2 to TRBJ2-1; 7 bases map to TRBD1. Germline V lookup: CDR1 SNHLY, CDR2 FYNNEI. With 7 bases clipped from V and 0 bases from J, the junction kept 3 bases outside the gene matches. This CDR3 is 14 amino acids long. CDR3 coding DNA: TGTGCCAGCAACAGGGGAGCCTCCTACAATGAGCAGTTCTTC. Amino acid sequence: CASNRGASYNEQFF.

The chain couples TRBV28 to TRBJ1-1; no clear D. The CDR3 runs to 13 residues. V dropped 4 bases and J dropped 7 bases, with 13 bases sitting between them. Germline CDR1 reads MDHEN; CDR2 reads SYDVKM. CDR3 nucleotides: TGTGCCAGCAGTTACCCCTTTATCAGTGAAGCTTTCTTT. As protein: CASSYPFISEAFF.

This clone showed up just once. The rearrangement uses TRBV10-3 and TRBJ2-3; the match to TRBD2 covers 11 bases. After removal of 0 bases from V and 0 bases from J, the junction contained 2 bases not matched to a gene. Germline lookup yields CDR1 ENHRY and CDR2 SYGVKD. The CDR3 is 17 amino acids. The CDR3 is CAISESRTSGSTDTQYF. The CDR3 DNA sequence: TGTGCCATCAGTGAGTCGAGGACTAGCGGGAGCACAGATACGCAGTATTTT.

The chain links TRBV5-6 to TRBJ1-2; a possible D gene is TRBD1 (6 bases). V lost 4 bases, J lost 4 bases, and 17 bases lay in between. This CDR3 contains 15 residues. The V gene's germline CDR1 is SGHDT and CDR2 YYEEEE. The CDR3 spells CASSPWPGAFYGYTF. The CDR3 coding sequence is TGTGCCAGCAGCCCCTGGCCAGGGGCCTTCTATGGCTACACCTTC.

This clone was counted a single time. The rearrangement links TRBV11-2 to TRBJ2-2; D is uncertain. The CDR3 is made up of 15 amino acids. Trimming removed 0 bases at V and 1 base at J, with 6 bases between. Looked up from germline, CDR1 is SGHAT and CDR2 is FQNNGV. CDR3 protein: CASSLDTGNTGELFF. The CDR3 DNA reads TGTGCCAGCAGCTTAGATACGGGGAACACCGGGGAGCTGTTTTTT.